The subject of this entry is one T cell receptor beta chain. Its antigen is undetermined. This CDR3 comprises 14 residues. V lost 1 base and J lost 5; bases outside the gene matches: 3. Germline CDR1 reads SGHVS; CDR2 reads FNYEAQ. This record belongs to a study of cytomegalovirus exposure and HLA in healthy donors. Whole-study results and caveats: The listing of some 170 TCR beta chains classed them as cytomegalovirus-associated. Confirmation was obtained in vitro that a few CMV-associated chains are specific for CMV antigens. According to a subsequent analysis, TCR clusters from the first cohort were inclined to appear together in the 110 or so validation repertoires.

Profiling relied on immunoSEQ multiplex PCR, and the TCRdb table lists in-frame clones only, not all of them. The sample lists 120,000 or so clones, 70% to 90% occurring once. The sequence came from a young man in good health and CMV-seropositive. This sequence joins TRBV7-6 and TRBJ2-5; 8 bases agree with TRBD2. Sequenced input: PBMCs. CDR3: CASSLVGGGETQYF. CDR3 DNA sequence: TGTGCCAGCAGCTTAGTCGGGGGGGGTGAGACCCAGTACTTC.